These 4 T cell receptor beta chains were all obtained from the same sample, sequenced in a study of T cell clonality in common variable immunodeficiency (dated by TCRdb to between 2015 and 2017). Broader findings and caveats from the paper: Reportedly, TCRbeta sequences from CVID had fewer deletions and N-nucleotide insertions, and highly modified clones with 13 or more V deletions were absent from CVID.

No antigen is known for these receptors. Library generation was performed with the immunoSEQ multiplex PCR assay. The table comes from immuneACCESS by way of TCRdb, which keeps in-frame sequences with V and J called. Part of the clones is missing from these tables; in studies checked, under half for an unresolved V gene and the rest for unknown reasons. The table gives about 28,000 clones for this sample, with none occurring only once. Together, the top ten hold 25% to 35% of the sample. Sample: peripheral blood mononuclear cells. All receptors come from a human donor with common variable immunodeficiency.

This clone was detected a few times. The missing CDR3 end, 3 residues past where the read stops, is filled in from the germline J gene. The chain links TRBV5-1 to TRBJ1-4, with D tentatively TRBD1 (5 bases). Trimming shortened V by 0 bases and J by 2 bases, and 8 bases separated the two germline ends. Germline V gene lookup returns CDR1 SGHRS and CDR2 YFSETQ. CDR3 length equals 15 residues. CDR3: CASSLAAGTNEKLFF. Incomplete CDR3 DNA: TGCGCCAGCAGCTTGGCTGCAGGGACTAATGAAAAA.

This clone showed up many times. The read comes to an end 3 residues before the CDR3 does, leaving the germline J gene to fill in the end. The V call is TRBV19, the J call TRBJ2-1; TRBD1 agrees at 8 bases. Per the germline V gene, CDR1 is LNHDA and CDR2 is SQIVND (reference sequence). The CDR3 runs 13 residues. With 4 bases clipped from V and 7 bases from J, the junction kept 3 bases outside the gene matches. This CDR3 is CASSTGTGNEQFF. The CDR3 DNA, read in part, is TGTGCCAGTAGTACTGGGACAGGTAATGAG.

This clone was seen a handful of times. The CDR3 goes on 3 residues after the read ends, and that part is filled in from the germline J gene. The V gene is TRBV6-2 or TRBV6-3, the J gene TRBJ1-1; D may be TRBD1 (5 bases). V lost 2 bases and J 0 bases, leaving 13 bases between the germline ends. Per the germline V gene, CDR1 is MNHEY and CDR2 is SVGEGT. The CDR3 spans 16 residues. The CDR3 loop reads CASSYGGRTMNTEAFF. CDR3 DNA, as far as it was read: TGTGCCAGCAGTTACGGGGGGAGGACGATGAACACTGAA.

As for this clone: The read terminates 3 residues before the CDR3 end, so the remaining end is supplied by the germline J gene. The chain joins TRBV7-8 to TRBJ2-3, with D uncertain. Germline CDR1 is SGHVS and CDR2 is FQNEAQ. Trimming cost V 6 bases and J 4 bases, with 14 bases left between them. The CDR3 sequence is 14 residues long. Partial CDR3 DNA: TGTGCCAGCAGGCCAGCAGGCGAACCAGATACG. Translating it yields CASRPAGEPDT. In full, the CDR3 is CASRPAGEPDTQYF. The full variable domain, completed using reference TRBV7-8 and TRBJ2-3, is GAGVSQSPRYKVAKRGQDVALRCDPISGHVSLFWYQQALGQGPEFLTYFQNEAQLDKSGLPSDRFFAERPEGSVSTLKIQRTQQEDSAVYLCASRPAGEPDTQYFGPGTRLTVL.